What follows describes a single TCR beta chain. Using a J-beta primer mix together with a sample-barcoded 5' primer, a second PCR was run for 7 to 11 cycles. One entry per CDR3 protein, called by TCRdb with MiXCR from the 5' RACE reads. The sample includes 1 million to 1.2 million distinct CDR3 sequences, roughly two fifths seen only once; the top ten take around 13%. The data belong to a study of blood T cells in healthy people across ages. This CDR3 has 16 amino acids. V was pared by 1 base and J by 3 bases, with 13 bases between. In germline, CDR1 is SGHDN, CDR2 FVKESK. The J gene is TRBJ2-4, the V gene TRBV14; D is possibly TRBD2 (5 bases). Sequenced input: blood. The TCR was taken from a man aged 18 to 29 in good health. The CDR3 loop reads CASSQGSVGVKNIQYF. The CDR3, as DNA: TGTGCCAGCAGCCAAGGCTCTGTCGGGGTCAAAAACATTCAGTACTTC.